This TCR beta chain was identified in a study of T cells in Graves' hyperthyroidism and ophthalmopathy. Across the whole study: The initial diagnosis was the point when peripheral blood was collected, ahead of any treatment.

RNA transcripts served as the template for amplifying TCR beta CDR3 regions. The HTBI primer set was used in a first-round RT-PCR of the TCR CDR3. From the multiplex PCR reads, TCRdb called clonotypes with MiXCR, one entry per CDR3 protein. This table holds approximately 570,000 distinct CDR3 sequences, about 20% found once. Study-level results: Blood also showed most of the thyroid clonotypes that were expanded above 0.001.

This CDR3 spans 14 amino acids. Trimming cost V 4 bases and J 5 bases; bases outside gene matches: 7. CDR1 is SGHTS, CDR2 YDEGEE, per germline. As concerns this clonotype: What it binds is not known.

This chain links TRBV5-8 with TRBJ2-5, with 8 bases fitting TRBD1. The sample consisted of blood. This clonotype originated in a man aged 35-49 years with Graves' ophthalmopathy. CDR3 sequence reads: CASSLGQGMETQYF. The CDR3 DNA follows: TGTGCCAGCAGCCTCGGACAGGGAATGGAGACCCAGTACTTC.